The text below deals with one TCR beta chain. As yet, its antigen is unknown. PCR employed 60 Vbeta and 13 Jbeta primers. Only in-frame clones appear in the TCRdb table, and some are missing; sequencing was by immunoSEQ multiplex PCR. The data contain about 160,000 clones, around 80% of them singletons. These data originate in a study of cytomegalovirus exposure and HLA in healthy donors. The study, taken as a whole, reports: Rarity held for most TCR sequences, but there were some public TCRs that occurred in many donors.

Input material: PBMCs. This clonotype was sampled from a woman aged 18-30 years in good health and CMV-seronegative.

CDR3 residues: CASRGTSPEQFF. CDR3 sequence (DNA): TGTGCCAGCAGGGGCACTAGCCCCGAGCAGTTCTTC. The chain uses TRBV2 and TRBJ2-1, with D possibly being TRBD2 (6 bases). This CDR3 region has 12 residues. Germline CDR1 is SNHLY and CDR2 is FYNNEI. The V end was cut by 6 bases, the J end by 10 bases, with 13 bases between.